This is a list of T cell receptor beta chains from one sample in a study of blood T cell repertoires in COVID-19. Clones were read by immunoSEQ multiplex PCR, and TCRdb kept only the in-frame ones, dropping some. The repertoire includes under 200,000 clones, 82% of them detected once, and around 5.2% sits in the top ten. Sequencing was carried out using PBMCs or T cells enriched from blood (not recorded which). These receptors originate from a woman between 55 and 75 years old with acute COVID-19. Both conserved end residues are part of each CDR3. Fields, in order: J gene, clone size, D gene, V gene, CDR3 DNA, CDR3 protein. The D gene is left open where the match is weak. Only some rows state a clone size, as once, few, many or a class for expanded clones.

>TRBJ1-4|.|.|TRBV7-9
TGTGCCAGCAGCTCCAGCGCAACTAATGAAAAACTGTTTTTT
CASSSSATNEKLFF
>TRBJ2-1|.|TRBD2|TRBV9
TGTGCCAGCAGCTCCTCTAGCGGACCCTACAATGAGCAGTTCTTC
CASSSSSGPYNEQFF
>TRBJ2-1|.|.|TRBV5-8
TGTGCCAGCAGCTTGGCGGGGGACTCAGTCTCCTACAATGAGCAGTTCTTC
CASSLAGDSVSYNEQFF
>TRBJ2-1|.|.|TRBV3-1/TRBV3-2
TGTGCCAGCAGCCAAGATGCGACGGGAACTTCCTACAATGAGCAGTTCTTC
CASSQDATGTSYNEQFF
>TRBJ2-1|.|.|TRBV9
TGTGCCAGCAGCGCTAAGTCGGGCGGGAATTACAATGAGCAGTTCTTC
CASSAKSGGNYNEQFF
>TRBJ1-2|many|TRBD1|TRBV6-4
TGTGCCAGCAGCGGACAGGGACTCTATGGCTACACCTTC
CASSGQGLYGYTF
>TRBJ2-1|.|TRBD2|TRBV7-2
TGTGCCAGCAGCCCTCAGACTAGCGGGAGCTCCTACAATGAGCAGTTCTTC
CASSPQTSGSSYNEQFF
>TRBJ1-2|.|.|TRBV4-3
TGCGCCAGCAGCCAAGATAGGTCCCGGGGCTATGGCTACACCTTC
CASSQDRSRGYGYTF
>TRBJ2-5|.|.|TRBV28
TGTGCCAGCCCACTGGAGACCCAGTACTTC
CASPLETQYF
>TRBJ1-6|.|.|TRBV3-1/TRBV3-2
TGTGCCAGCAGCCAAGACAGGGTCCCCAATTCACCCCTCCACTTT
CASSQDRVPNSPLHF
>TRBJ2-7|.|TRBD1|TRBV27
TGTGCCAGCAGTTTGGGACAGGGGGCACTCTACGAGCAGTACTTC
CASSLGQGALYEQYF
>TRBJ2-1|.|TRBD1|TRBV11-2
TGTGCCAGCAGCCGAGACAGGGGGGACAATGAGCAGTTCTTC
CASSRDRGDNEQFF
>TRBJ2-1|.|TRBD2|TRBV19
TGTGCCAGTAGTATGAGGGGACTAGCGGGGGCGCCAAGGGAGCAGTTCTTC
CASSMRGLAGAPREQFF
>TRBJ1-6|.|.|TRBV9
TGTGCCAGCAGCGGACAGAGAAGCAATTCACCCCTCCACTTT
CASSGQRSNSPLHF
>TRBJ1-2|once|.|TRBV7-8
TGTGCCAGCAGCTTACGTGGCTACAGGGAACATGGCTACACCTTC
CASSLRGYREHGYTF